What follows is one TCR beta chain and its context. PCR primers comprised 60 Vbeta and 13 Jbeta primers. TCRdb keeps only in-frame clones here, not all; method: immunoSEQ multiplex PCR. The sample records 120,000 or so clones, about 90% being singletons. The CDR3 sequence is 16 residues long. Unmatched junction bases numbered 8, after V lost 7 bases and J lost 1 base. The germline gives CDR1 SEHNR, CDR2 FQNEAQ (reference sequence). This sample was taken from a study of cytomegalovirus exposure and HLA in healthy donors. The sequenced sample was PBMCs. The chain joins TRBV7-9 to TRBJ1-4; 8 bases align to TRBD1. This clonotype originated in a man aged 35-49 years in good health and CMV-seronegative. The CDR3 reads CASTLSTGVTNEKLFF. The CDR3 region has the DNA TGTGCCAGCACTTTGTCGACAGGGGTAACTAATGAAAAACTGTTTTTT. The full variable domain, in which reference TRBV7-9 and TRBJ1-4 provide the parts outside the CDR3, is DTGVSQNPRHKITKRGQNVTFRCDPISEHNRLYWYRQTLGQGPEFLTYFQNEAQLEKSRLLSDRFSAERPKGSFSTLEIQRTEQGDSAMYLCASTLSTGVTNEKLFFGSGTQLSVL.